The sequence of this T cell receptor (beta chain) was determined in a study of T cells in Graves' hyperthyroidism and ophthalmopathy. Study in general: Upon initial diagnosis and before any treatment, peripheral blood was collected.

This CDR3 has 18 residues. Germline V gene lookup returns CDR1 LGHDT and CDR2 YNNKEL (reference sequence). No ophthalmopathy progression within 18 months constituted stable Graves' hyperthyroidism. Subjects aged 18 to 65 presented with newly diagnosed hyperthyroidism of less than 2 months' duration. About 10 ml fresh peripheral blood yielded the PBMCs. This clonotype was observed a few times. Its ends do not fully match the called genes, so a read error is possible. Amplification yielded TCR beta CDR3 regions, with RNA transcripts as the source. The study used the HTBI primer set for a first-round RT-PCR of the TCR CDR3. TCRdb ran MiXCR on the multiplex PCR reads and lists one entry per CDR3 protein. The sample gives about 210,000 distinct CDR3 sequences, under 20% of which show up once; under 65% is in the top ten.

Sequences were obtained from blood. The gene calls are TRBV3-1 and TRBJ2-7; 12 bases line up with TRBD2. This TCR was sampled from a man aged 45-60 years with Graves' hyperthyroidism. This chain's CDR3 is CASNQRDLAGGPTYEQYF. The DNA of the CDR3 is TGTGCCAGCAACCAACGGGATCTAGCGGGAGGGCCCACCTACGAGCAGTACTTC.